This T cell receptor beta chain was sequenced for a study of T cells in Graves' hyperthyroidism and ophthalmopathy. This clonotype was observed at least ten times. The CDR3 runs to 13 residues. V lost 3 bases, J lost 9 bases, and 14 bases lay in between. In germline, CDR1 is SNHLY, CDR2 FYNNEI. Investigators excluded patients with uncontrolled infection, other autoimmune disease, pregnancy or lactation. Diagnostic decisions used clinical symptoms, serum thyroxine and TRAb, thyroid ultrasound and orbital computed tomography. RNA transcripts yielded amplified TCR beta CDR3 regions. HTBI primers drove first-round RT-PCR of the TCR CDR3. TCRdb re-called the multiplex PCR reads with MiXCR, one entry per CDR3 protein. The sample shows about 530,000 distinct CDR3 sequences, roughly 17% of them seen only once.

The chain is built from TRBV2 and TRBJ1-1; tentative D call: TRBD1 (5 bases). The sequenced material came from blood. This receptor was taken from a young woman with Graves' ophthalmopathy. The CDR3 DNA follows: TGTGCCAGCAGTGAGGGGACCGGGCCGAAAGCTTTCTTT. Its protein is CASSEGTGPKAFF.